This T cell receptor beta chain is from a study of regulatory T cells in long-lasting Graves disease. Germline CDR1 reads KGHSH; CDR2 reads LQKENI. The CDR3 sequence is 14 residues long. Trimming took 6 bases from V and 3 from J; bases not matched to a gene: 6. General study points: Under persistent disease, TRBV28, TRBJ1-2 and TRBJ2-5 were used preferentially. Thyroid tissue was not sampled; only peripheral blood was.

HTBI primers from iRepertoire and Arm-PCR of CDR3 regions yielded the TCR beta libraries. TCRdb redid the calling of the multiplex PCR reads with MiXCR, one entry per CDR3 protein. The table lists hundreds of thousands of distinct CDR3 sequences, roughly a sixth of them singletons. The time point denotes: newly diagnosed GD, antithyroid drugs for less than 3 months. PBMC-extracted RNA yielded the TCR library. This clonotype was seen more than once but under ten times. Its antigen is as yet unknown. The receptor was isolated from a female donor with Graves disease. The sequencing used peripheral blood mononuclear cells (PBMCs), collected at new diagnosis, from a patient treated with antithyroid drugs. This sequence joins TRBV18 and TRBJ2-7, with 9 bases that match TRBD1. CDR3 amino acids: CASSRTGALYEQYF. The CDR3 region has the DNA TGTGCCAGCTCGCGGACAGGGGCCCTCTACGAGCAGTACTTC.